This TCR beta chain is from a study of control samples from healthy donors and cancer patients (dated by TCRdb to 2020 to 2022). Libraries were prepared through the immunoSEQ multiplex PCR assay. TCRdb took over this immuneACCESS table, retaining in-frame rearrangements with V and J assigned. Such tables are incomplete; in checked studies, under half of the missing clones stem from an unresolved V gene, and the remainder is unexplained. For this sample there are 75,000 or so clones; roughly 87% appear just once. In total, the top ten clones hold over 4.5% of the sample. The germline ends are 10 bases apart after V is trimmed by 3 bases and J by 10 bases. Looking up the germline V gene yields CDR1 SGHNT and CDR2 YENEEA. The CDR3 has 12 amino acids, counting the end cysteine and phenylalanine. Only the CDR3 DNA stays, 36 bases, in frame from base 1. As for this clone: There is no known antigen for this receptor. The sample holds no much larger clone one base away, and base qualities are not on file.

The origin of this receptor is a man in his sixties with colorectal cancer. Sequenced input: PBMCs. The chain couples TRBV11-3 to TRBJ2-1; TRBD2 is a weak D gene call, 5 bases matching. The sequence in DNA is TGTGCCAGCAGCTTGGAAGGAGGCGAGCAGTTCTTC. Its translation reads: CASSLEGGEQFF.